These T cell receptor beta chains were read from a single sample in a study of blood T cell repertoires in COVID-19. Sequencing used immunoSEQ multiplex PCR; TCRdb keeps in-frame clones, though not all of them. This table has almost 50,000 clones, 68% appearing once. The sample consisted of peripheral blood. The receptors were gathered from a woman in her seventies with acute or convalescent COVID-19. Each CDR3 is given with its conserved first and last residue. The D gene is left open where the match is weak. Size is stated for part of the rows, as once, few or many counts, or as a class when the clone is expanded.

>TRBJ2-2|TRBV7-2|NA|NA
TGTGCCAGCGGGAAACAGGGTGGGACCGGGGAGCTGTTTTTT
CASGKQGGTGELFF
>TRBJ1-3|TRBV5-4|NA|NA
TGTGCCAGCAGCTTGGACAGGACCTCTGGAAACACCATATATTTT
CASSLDRTSGNTIYF
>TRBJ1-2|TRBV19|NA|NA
TGTGCCAGTAGTCTAGAGCACGTAACAAAGAATGGCTACACCTTC
CASSLEHVTKNGYTF
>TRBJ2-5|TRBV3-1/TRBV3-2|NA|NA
TGTGCCAGCAGCCAAGACAGGGAAACAGAGACCCAGTACTTC
CASSQDRETETQYF
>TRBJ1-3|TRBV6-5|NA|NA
TGTGCCAGCAGTTACTCGGGCATGACTGGAAACACCATATATTTT
CASSYSGMTGNTIYF
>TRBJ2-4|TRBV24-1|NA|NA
TGTGCCACCAGTGATTTGCAGGCAGGGCTTTTAGCCAAAAACATTCAGTACTTC
CATSDLQAGLLAKNIQYF
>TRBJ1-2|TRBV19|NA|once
TGTGCCAGTAGTTCCCATACAGGGTACGAGGACTATGGCTACACCTTC
CASSSHTGYEDYGYTF
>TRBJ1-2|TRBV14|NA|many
TGTGCCAGCAGCGACACTAAGGGGAGGAACTATGGCTACACCTTC
CASSDTKGRNYGYTF
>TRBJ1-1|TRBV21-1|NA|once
TGTGCCAGGAACAGGGGAGATGAAGCTTTCTTT
CARNRGDEAFF
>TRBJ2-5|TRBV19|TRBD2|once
TGTGCCAGTAGTCCCCGGACTAGCGGGATGGGAAAGGAGACCCAGTACTTC
CASSPRTSGMGKETQYF
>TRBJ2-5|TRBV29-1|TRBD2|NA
TGCAGCGTTGACGGGACTAGCGGACAAGAGACCCAGTACTTC
CSVDGTSGQETQYF
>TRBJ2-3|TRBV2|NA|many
TGTGCCAGCAGTGAAGCGAGACAGATTACGCAGTATTTT
CASSEARQITQYF
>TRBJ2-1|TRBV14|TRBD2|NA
TGTGCCAGCAGCCAGCTCCGGGGGGGTGGGTCCGATGAGCAGTTCTTC
CASSQLRGGGSDEQFF
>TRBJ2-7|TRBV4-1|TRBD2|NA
TGCGCCAGCAGTCTTGGACTAGCGTCGACCTACGAGCAGTACTTC
CASSLGLASTYEQYF
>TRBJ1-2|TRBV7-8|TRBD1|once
TGTGCCAGCAGCTCGCAGGGGACAGGGGAGCATGGCTACACCTTC
CASSSQGTGEHGYTF
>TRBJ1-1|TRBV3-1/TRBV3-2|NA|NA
TGTGCCAGCAGCCACGGAGGGTTGGACACTGAAGCTTTCTTT
CASSHGGLDTEAFF
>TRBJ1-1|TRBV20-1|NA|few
TGCAGTGCTAGTTACGGTATGAACACTGAAGCTTTCTTT
CSASYGMNTEAFF
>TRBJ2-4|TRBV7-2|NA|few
TGTGCCAGCAGCTTTCTAGGTAAAAACATTCAGTACTTC
CASSFLGKNIQYF
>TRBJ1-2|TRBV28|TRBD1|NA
TGTGCCAGCAGCAGGGACAGGCGCTATGGCTACACCTTC
CASSRDRRYGYTF
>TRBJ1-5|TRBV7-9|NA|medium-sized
TGTGCCAGCAGCCCAACTGAAGGACACCTGCAGCATTTT
CASSPTEGHLQHF
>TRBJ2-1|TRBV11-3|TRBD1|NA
TGTGCCAGCAGCCCCCAAGGGACAGAGTTAGAGCAGTTCTTC
CASSPQGTELEQFF
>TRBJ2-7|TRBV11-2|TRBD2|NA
TGTGCCAGCAGCCCTAGCGGGGGTGATTACGAGCAGTACTTC
CASSPSGGDYEQYF
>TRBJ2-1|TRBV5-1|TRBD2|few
TGCGCCAGCAGCCCGGGGGAGCGGGGGGGCCGAGATGAGCAGTTCTTC
CASSPGERGGRDEQFF
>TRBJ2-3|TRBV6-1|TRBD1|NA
TGTGCCAGCAGTGAAGGGAGACAGGGCCACACAGATACGCAGTATTTT
CASSEGRQGHTDTQYF
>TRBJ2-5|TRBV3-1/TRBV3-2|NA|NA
TGTGCCAGCAGCCAGGAACAAGCTACAGAAGAGACCCAGTACTTC
CASSQEQATEETQYF
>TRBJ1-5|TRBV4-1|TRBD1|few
TGCGCCAGCAGCCCGGACAGGGTGGGTCAGCCCCAGCATTTT
CASSPDRVGQPQHF
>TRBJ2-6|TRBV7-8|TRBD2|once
TGTGCCAGCAGCCCCAGGACTAGCGGGAGGGCCGCCGACGCCGACTATGGGGCCAACGTCCTGACTTTC
CASSPRTSGRAADADYGANVLTF
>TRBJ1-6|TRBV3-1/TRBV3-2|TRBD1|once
TGTGCCAGCAGCCAAGCTACAGGGGATTCACCCCTCCACTTT
CASSQATGDSPLHF
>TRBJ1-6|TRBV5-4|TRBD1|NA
TGTGCCAGCAGCAAGGGACAGTTCTCCTATAATTCACCCCTCCACTTT
CASSKGQFSYNSPLHF
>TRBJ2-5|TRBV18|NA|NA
TGTGCCAGCTCACCCGGAGGTTCTCGAGAGACCCAGTACTTC
CASSPGGSRETQYF
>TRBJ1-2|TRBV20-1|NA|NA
TGCAGTGCTAGTTTCAGACACCCTGACTATGGCTACACCTTC
CSASFRHPDYGYTF
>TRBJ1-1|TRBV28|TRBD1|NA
TGTGCCAGCAGTTTAGAGGGGGCCCGAGCGGCGGGAGCTTTCTTT
CASSLEGARAAGAFF
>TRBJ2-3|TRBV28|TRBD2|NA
TGTGCCAGCAGTTCCGGCGGGGGGGCGGAAGATACGCAGTATTTT
CASSSGGGAEDTQYF
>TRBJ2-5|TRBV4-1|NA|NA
TGCGCCAGCAGCCAAGGGATTTCCGGGGGACAAGAGACCCAGTACTTC
CASSQGISGGQETQYF
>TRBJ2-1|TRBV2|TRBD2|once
TGTGCCAGCAGCCCGGGGACTAGCGGGAGAAGGTCTGAGCAGTTCTTC
CASSPGTSGRRSEQFF
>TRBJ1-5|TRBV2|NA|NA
TGTGCCAGCAGCATACAGGAAAGTCAGCCCCAGCATTTT
CASSIQESQPQHF
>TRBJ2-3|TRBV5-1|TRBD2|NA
TGCGCCAGCAGCTCTACAGGGACTAGCGGAACTAGCACAGATACGCAGTATTTT
CASSSTGTSGTSTDTQYF
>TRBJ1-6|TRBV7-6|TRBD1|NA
TGTGCCAGCAGCTTGATGACAGGGCCAAATTCACCCCTCCACTTT
CASSLMTGPNSPLHF
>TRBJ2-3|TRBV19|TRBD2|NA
TGTGCCAGTAGTATAGATCATATTGGACTAGCGGGTAGCACAGATACGCAGTATTTT
CASSIDHIGLAGSTDTQYF
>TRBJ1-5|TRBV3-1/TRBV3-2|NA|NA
TGTGCCAGCAGCCTAGGAACAGGGACTACCAATCAGCCCCAGCATTTT
CASSLGTGTTNQPQHF
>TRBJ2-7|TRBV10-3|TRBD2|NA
TGTGCCATCAGTGAGCCGGGGGAGGGGCCCTCCTACGAGCAGTACTTC
CAISEPGEGPSYEQYF
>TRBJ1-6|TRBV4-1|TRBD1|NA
TGCGCCAGCAGCCAACTCGCCTTTGGACAGGGAGGAGATTCACCCCTCCACTTT
CASSQLAFGQGGDSPLHF
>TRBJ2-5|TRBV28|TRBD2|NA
TGTGCCAGCAGTCCCCGGGGGGGGGAGACCCAGTACTTC
CASSPRGGETQYF
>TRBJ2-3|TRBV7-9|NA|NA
TGTGCCAGCAGCTTAGGACTTATCTCCTCAACAGATACGCAGTATTTT
CASSLGLISSTDTQYF
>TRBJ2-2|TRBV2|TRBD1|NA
TGTGCCAGCAGTGGGAAGGGACAGGGCTGGGAGCTGTTTTTT
CASSGKGQGWELFF
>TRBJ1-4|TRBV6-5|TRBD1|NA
TGTGCCAGCAGCCGCGGACAGGGGGGTGAAAAACTGTTTTTT
CASSRGQGGEKLFF
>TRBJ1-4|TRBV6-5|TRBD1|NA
TGTGCCAGCAGGTTGGACAGGGCAAATGAAAAACTGTTTTTT
CASRLDRANEKLFF